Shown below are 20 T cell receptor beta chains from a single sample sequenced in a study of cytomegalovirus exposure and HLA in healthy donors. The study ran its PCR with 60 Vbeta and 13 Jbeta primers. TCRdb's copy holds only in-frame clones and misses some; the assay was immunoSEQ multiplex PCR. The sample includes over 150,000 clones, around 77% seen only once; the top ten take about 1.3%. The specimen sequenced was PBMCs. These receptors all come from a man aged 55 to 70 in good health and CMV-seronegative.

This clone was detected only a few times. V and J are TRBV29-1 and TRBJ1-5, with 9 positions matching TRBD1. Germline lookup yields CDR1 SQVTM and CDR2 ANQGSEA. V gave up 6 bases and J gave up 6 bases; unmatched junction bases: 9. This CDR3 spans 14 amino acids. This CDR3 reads CSVGQGRQGQPQHF. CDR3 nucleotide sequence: TGCAGCGTGGGACAGGGAAGACAAGGTCAGCCCCAGCATTTT.

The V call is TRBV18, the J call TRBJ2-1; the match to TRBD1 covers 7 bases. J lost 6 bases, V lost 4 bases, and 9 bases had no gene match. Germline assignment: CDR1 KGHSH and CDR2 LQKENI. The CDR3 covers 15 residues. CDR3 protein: CASSRPRTGVNEQFF. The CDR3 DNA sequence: TGTGCCAGCTCACGACCAAGGACAGGAGTCAATGAGCAGTTCTTC.

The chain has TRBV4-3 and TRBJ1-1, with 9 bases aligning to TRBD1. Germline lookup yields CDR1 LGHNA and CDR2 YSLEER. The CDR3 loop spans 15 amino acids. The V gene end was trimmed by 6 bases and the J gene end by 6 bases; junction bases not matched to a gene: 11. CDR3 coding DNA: TGCGCCAGCAGTTCTAGACAGGGGGGGTTCGCTGAAGCTTTCTTT. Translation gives CASSSRQGGFAEAFF.

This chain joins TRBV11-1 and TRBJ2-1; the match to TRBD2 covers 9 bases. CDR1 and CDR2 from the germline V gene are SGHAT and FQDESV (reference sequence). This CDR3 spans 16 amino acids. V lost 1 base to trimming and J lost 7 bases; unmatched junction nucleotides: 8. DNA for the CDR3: TGTGCCAGCAGCTTAGATCCAGCGGGGGGTCAAAATGAGCAGTTCTTC. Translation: CASSLDPAGGQNEQFF.

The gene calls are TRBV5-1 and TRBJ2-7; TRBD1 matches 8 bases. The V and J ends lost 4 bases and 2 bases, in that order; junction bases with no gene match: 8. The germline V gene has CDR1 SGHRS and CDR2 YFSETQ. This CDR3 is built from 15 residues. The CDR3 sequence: CASSPQGTGTYEQYF. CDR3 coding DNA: TGCGCCAGCAGCCCCCAGGGGACAGGAACCTACGAGCAGTACTTC.

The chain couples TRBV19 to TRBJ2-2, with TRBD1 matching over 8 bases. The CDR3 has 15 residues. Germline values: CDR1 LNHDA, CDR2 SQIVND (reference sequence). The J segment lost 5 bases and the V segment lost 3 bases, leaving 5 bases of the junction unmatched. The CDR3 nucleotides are TGTGCCAGTAGTATTCAGGGGGCGCGGACCGGGGAGCTGTTTTTT. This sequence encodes CASSIQGARTGELFF.

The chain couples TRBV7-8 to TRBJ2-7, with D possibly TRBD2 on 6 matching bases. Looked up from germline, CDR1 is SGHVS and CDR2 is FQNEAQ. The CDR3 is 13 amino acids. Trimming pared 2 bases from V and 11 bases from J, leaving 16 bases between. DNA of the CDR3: TGTGCCAGCAGCTTATTTAGGGAGGACAACAAGTACTTC. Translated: CASSLFREDNKYF.

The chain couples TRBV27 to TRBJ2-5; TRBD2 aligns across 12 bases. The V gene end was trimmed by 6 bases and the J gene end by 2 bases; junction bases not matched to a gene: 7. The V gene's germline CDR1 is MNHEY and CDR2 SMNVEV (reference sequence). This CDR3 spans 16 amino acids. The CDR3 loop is CASRRLTSGSQETQYF. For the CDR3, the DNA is TGTGCCAGCAGGAGACTGACTAGCGGGAGTCAAGAGACCCAGTACTTC.

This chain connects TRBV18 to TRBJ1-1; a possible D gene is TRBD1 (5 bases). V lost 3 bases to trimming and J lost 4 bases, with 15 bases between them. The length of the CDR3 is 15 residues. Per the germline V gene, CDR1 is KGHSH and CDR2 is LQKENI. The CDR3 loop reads CASSPRGVTSTEAFF. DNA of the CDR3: TGTGCCAGCTCACCTCGGGGGGTGACTAGCACTGAAGCTTTCTTT.

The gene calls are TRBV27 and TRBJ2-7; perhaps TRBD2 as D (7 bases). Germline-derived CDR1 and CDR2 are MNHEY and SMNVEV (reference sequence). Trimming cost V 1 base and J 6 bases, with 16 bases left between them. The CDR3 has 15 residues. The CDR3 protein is CASSLLMRGGGEQYF. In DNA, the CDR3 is TGTGCCAGCAGTTTATTGATGAGAGGGGGGGGCGAGCAGTACTTC.

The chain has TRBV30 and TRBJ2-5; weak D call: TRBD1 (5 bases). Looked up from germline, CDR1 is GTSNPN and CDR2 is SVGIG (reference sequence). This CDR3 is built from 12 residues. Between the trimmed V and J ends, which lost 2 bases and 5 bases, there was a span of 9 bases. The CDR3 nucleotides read TGTGCCTGGAGTAAGGGGATCGAGACCCAGTACTTC. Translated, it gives CAWSKGIETQYF.

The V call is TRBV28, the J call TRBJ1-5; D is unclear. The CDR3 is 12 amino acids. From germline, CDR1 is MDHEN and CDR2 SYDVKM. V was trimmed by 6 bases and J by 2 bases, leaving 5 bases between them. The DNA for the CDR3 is TGTGCCAGCAGATCGGGCAATCAGCCCCAGCATTTT. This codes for CASRSGNQPQHF.

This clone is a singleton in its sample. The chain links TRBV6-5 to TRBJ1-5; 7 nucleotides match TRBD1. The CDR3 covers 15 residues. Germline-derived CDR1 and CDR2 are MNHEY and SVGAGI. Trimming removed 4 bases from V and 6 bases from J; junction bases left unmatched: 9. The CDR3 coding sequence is TGTGCCAGCAGTTCCGGACAGGTACTAAGTCAGCCCCAGCATTTT. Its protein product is CASSSGQVLSQPQHF.

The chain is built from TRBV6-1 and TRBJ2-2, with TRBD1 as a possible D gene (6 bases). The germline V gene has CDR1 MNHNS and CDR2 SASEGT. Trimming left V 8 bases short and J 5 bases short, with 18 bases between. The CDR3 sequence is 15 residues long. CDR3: CASGRGRGGTGELFF. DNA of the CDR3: TGTGCCAGCGGAAGAGGCAGGGGCGGGACCGGGGAGCTGTTTTTT.

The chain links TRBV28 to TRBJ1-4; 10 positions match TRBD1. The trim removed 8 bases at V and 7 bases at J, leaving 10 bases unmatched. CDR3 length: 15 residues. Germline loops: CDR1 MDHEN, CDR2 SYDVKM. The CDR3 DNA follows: TGTGCCAGCCGGGACAGGGGAAATCAGAGTGAAAAACTGTTTTTT. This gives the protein CASRDRGNQSEKLFF.

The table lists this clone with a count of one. CDR3 nucleotide sequence: TGTGCCAGCAGCCTAGGACTAGCACCCAGCACAGATACGCAGTATTTT. It encodes CASSLGLAPSTDTQYF. The rearrangement joins TRBV9 to TRBJ2-3, with 8 bases matching TRBD2. The CDR3 consists of 16 residues. CDR1 is SGDLS and CDR2 is YYNGEE in the germline V gene. Germline trimming cut 4 bases from V and 0 bases from J; bases unmatched to any gene: 7.

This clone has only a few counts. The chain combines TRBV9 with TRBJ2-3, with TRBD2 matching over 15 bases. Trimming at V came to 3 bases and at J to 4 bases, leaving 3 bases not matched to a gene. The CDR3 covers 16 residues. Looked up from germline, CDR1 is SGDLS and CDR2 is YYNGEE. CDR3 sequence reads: CASSAGLAGGPDTQYF. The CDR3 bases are TGTGCCAGCAGCGCAGGACTAGCGGGGGGGCCAGATACGCAGTATTTT.

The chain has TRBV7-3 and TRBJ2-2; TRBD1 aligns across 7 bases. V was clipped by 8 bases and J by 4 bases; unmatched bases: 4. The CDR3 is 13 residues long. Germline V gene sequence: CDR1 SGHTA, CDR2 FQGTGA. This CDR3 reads CASGTAPTGELFF. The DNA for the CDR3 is TGTGCCAGCGGGACAGCCCCCACCGGGGAGCTGTTTTTT.

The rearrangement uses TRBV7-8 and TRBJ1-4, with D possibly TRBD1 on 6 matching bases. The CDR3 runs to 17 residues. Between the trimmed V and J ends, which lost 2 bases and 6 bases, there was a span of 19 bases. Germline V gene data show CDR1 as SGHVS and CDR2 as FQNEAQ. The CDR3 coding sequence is TGTGCCAGCAGCTTAAGGTCGCGGGGGCCGCCATATGAAAAACTGTTTTTT. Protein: CASSLRSRGPPYEKLFF.

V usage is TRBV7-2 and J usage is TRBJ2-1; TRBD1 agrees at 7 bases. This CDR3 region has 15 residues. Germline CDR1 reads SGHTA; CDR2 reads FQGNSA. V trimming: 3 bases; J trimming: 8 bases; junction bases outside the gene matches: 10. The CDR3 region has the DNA TGTGCCAGCAGCTTCGGGCAGGGGGTTAGAGATGAGCAGTTCTTC. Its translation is CASSFGQGVRDEQFF.